This T cell receptor beta chain was recovered during a study of cytomegalovirus exposure and HLA in healthy donors. Per the germline V gene, CDR1 is MDHEN and CDR2 is SYDVKM. Trimming at V came to 6 bases and at J to 3 bases, leaving 9 bases not matched to a gene. The CDR3 loop spans 15 amino acids. Use of 60 Vbeta and 13 Jbeta primers characterized the PCR. Only in-frame clones appear in the TCRdb table, and some are missing; sequencing was by immunoSEQ multiplex PCR. The sample has about 130,000 clones, around 78% seen once. Donors counted as nominally healthy when sampled, yet unrecorded immune exposures were likely. This clone showed up just a few times.

V gene TRBV28 combines with J gene TRBJ2-7; 9 nucleotides line up with TRBD1. The source material was PBMCs. This receptor was taken from a woman between 50 and 59 years old in good health and CMV-seronegative. The CDR3 DNA reads TGTGCCAGCAGCGTTACCGGGACAGGGAACTACGAGCAGTACTTC. Amino acid sequence: CASSVTGTGNYEQYF.